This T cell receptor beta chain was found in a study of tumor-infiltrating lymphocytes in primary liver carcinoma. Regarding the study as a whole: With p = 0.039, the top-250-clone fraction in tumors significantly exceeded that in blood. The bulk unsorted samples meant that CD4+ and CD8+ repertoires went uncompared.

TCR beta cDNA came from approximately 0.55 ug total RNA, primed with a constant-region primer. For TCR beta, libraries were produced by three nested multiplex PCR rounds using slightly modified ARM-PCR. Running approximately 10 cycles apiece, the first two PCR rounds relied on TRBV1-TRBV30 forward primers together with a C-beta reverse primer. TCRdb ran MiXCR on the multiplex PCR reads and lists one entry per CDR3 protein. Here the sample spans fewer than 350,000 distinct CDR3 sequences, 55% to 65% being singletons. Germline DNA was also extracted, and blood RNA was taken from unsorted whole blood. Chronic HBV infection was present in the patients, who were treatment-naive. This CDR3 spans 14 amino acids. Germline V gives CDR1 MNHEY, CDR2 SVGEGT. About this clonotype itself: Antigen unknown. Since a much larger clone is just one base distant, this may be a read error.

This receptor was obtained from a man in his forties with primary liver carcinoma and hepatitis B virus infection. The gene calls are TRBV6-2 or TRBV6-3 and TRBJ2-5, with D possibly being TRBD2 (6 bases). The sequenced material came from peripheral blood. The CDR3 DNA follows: TGTGCCTGCAGTTATCTGGGGGGAGAAGAGACCCAGTACTTC. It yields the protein CACSYLGGEETQYF.